This T cell receptor beta chain was identified during a study of blood T cell repertoires in COVID-19. Study-level information: PBMCs, B-cell-depleted T cells, or T cells provided the cDNA or gDNA that made up the material.

The repertoire was sequenced with immunoSEQ multiplex PCR; TCRdb's copy has only in-frame clones and lacks some. Here the sample spans around 260,000 clones, roughly 92% being singletons. V lost 6 bases to trimming and J lost 0 bases, with 11 bases between them. The CDR3 is 14 amino acids. The germline gives CDR1 SGHTA, CDR2 FQGTGA. Material for sequencing was peripheral blood. This receptor was identified in a young woman with COVID-19, enrolled during active disease. The rearrangement uses TRBV7-3 and TRBJ2-5; D unclear. The CDR3 spells CASSSDTYQETQYF. In DNA form, the CDR3 reads TGTGCCAGCAGTTCCGACACGTACCAAGAGACCCAGTACTTC.